The 3 T cell receptor beta chains in this list originate from one sample, sequenced in a study of T cell responses to AZD1222 COVID-19 vaccine. The protocol was immunoSEQ multiplex PCR, while the TCRdb copy is restricted to in-frame clones and leaves out a portion. The data hold about 120,000 clones, with just under 90% observed a single time. This specimen consisted of peripheral blood, obtained on day 0 of AZD1222 vaccination. These receptors were collected from an adult in good health.

The chain couples TRBV5-4 to TRBJ2-5, with 7 positions matching TRBD2. Trimming cost V 4 bases and J 5 bases; bases outside gene matches: 11. The length of the CDR3 is 15 residues. The V gene's germline CDR1 is SGHNT and CDR2 YYREEE (reference sequence). The DNA of the CDR3 is TGTGCCAGCAGCGGACACTTAGCGGGTGCGGAGACCCAGTACTTC. Protein: CASSGHLAGAETQYF.

A single count supports this clone. The rearrangement links TRBV27 to TRBJ1-2, with D tentatively TRBD1 (5 bases). CDR1 MNHEY and CDR2 SMNVEV come from the germline V gene (reference sequence). The CDR3 is made up of 14 amino acids. V was trimmed by 4 bases and J by 4 bases, leaving 13 bases between them. The DNA for the CDR3 is TGTGCCAGCAGTTCAGCTGGGACGGGCTATGGCTACACCTTC. Translating gives CASSSAGTGYGYTF.

The chain couples TRBV7-2 to TRBJ2-3; D is perhaps TRBD2 (6 bases). The CDR3 sequence is 14 residues long. Germline CDR1 reads SGHTA; CDR2 reads FQGNSA. V was clipped by 1 base and J by 8 bases, with 13 bases between them. The CDR3 nucleotides read TGTGCCAGCAGCTTAGATTTCGGGAGTCCTACGCAGTATTTT. Translation: CASSLDFGSPTQYF.